This TCR beta chain is drawn from a study of OX40 agonist ivuxolimab in advanced cancers. V lost 6 bases, J lost 0 bases, and 13 bases lay in between. CDR3 length: 15 amino acids. Germline V gene lookup returns CDR1 LGHNT and CDR2 FRNRAP. Measured with immunoSEQ multiplex PCR; TCRdb has only the in-frame clones, and not every one. The sample lists more than 65,000 clones, around nine tenths occurring once. The starting material was CD4+ or CD8+ T cells sorted from blood, obtained in a trial of the OX40 agonist ivuxolimab. The source is an adult with an advanced solid tumor such as melanoma, head and neck, liver or kidney cancer. The chain is built from TRBV12-5 and TRBJ2-3; D may correspond to TRBD1 or TRBD2 (5 bases each). CDR3 region: CASGSGRFSTDTQYF. The CDR3 coding sequence is TGTGCTAGTGGCTCGGGGCGATTTAGCACAGATACGCAGTATTTT.